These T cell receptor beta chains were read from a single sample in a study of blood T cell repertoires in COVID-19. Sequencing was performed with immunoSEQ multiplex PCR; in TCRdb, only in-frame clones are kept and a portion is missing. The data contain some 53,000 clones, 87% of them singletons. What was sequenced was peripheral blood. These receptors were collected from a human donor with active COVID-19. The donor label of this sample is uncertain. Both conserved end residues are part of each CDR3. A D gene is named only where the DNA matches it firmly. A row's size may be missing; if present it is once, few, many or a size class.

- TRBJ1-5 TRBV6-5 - CASSYAAEGPQHF TGTGCCAGCAGTTACGCCGCGGAGGGGCCCCAGCATTTT
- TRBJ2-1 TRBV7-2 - CASSLANSRHEQFF TGTGCCAGCAGCTTAGCGAACTCCCGCCATGAGCAGTTCTTC
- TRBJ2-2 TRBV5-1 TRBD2 CASSSLAGGNTGELFF TGCGCCAGCAGCTCACTAGCGGGGGGAAACACCGGGGAGCTGTTTTTT
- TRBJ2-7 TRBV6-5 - CATRLEGMGTSEQYF TGTGCCACCCGATTGGAGGGCATGGGAACCAGCGAGCAGTACTTC
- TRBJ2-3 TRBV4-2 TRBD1 CASSQDNRGVGTDTQYF TGTGCCAGCAGCCAAGATAACAGGGGGGTGGGCACAGATACGCAGTATTTT
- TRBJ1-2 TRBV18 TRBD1 CASSQTGQGNYGYTF TGTGCCAGCTCACAGACCGGACAGGGGAACTATGGCTACACCTTC
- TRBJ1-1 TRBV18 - CASSPQENTEAFF TGTGCCAGCTCACCCCAGGAGAACACTGAAGCTTTCTTT
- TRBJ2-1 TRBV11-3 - CASSLRTATYNEQFF TGTGCCAGCAGCTTAAGGACAGCTACTTACAATGAGCAGTTCTTC
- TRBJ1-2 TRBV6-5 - CASSYGGIGGYTF TGTGCCAGCAGTTACGGGGGGATAGGAGGCTACACCTTC
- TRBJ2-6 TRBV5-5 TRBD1 CASSLTGQGAFGANVLTF TGTGCCAGCAGCTTGACCGGACAGGGGGCCTTTGGGGCCAACGTCCTGACTTTC
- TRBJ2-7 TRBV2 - CASSEEGHSTYEQYF TGTGCCAGCAGTGAGGAGGGCCACTCCACCTACGAGCAGTACTTC
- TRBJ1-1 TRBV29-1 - CSVTQGRAEAFF TGCAGCGTGACACAGGGTAGGGCAGAAGCTTTCTTT
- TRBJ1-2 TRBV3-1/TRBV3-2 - CASSQSSVSRSGYTF TGTGCCAGCAGCCAATCTTCGGTTAGTCGTAGTGGCTACACCTTC
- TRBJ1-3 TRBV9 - CASSVDLSGNTIYF TGTGCCAGCAGCGTAGATCTCTCTGGAAACACCATATATTTT
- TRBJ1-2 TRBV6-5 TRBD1 CASRSPGQTSYGYTF TGTGCCAGCAGGTCACCGGGACAGACTTCCTATGGCTACACCTTC
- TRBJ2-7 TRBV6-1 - CASSEAMTAGYEQYF TGTGCCAGCAGTGAAGCCATGACAGCAGGATACGAGCAGTACTTC
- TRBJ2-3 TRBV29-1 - CSATGGRGYTQYF TGCAGCGCTACGGGCGGCCGAGGGTATACGCAGTATTTT
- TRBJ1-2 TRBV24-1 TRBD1 CATSEGQNYGYTF TGTGCCACCAGTGAGGGACAGAACTATGGCTACACCTTC
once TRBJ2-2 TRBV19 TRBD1 CASKDRGLGTGELFF TGTGCCAGTAAGGACAGGGGGCTTGGTACCGGGGAGCTGTTTTTT
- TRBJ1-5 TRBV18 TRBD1 CASSPPQGATPSNQPQHF TGTGCCAGCTCACCACCGCAGGGGGCAACTCCCAGCAATCAGCCCCAGCATTTT
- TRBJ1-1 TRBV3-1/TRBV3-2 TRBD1 CASSQHVTGENTEAFF TGTGCCAGCAGCCAACACGTGACAGGGGAGAACACTGAAGCTTTCTTT
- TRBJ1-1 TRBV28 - CASTQPAGTEAFF TGTGCCAGCACTCAACCGGCGGGCACTGAAGCTTTCTTT
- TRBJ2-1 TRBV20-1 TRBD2 CSASSRGLAGLRQFF TGCAGTGCTAGTAGTCGGGGACTAGCGGGGCTCCGGCAGTTCTTC
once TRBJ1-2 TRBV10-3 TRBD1 CAISESNGQAYGYTF TGTGCCATCAGTGAGTCGAATGGACAGGCGTATGGCTACACCTTC
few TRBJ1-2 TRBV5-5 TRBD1 CASSLRGPVGGYTF TGTGCCAGCAGCCTCAGGGGGCCTGTGGGCGGCTACACCTTC
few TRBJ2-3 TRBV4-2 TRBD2 CASSQVGAGGSTATQYF TGTGCCAGCAGCCAAGTAGGGGCGGGGGGGTCTACAGCTACGCAGTATTTT
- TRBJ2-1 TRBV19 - CASSAPGVDNEQFF TGTGCCAGTAGTGCGCCCGGTGTCGACAATGAGCAGTTCTTC
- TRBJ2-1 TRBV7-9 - CASSLGFYNEQFF TGTGCCAGCAGCTTGGGCTTCTACAATGAGCAGTTCTTC
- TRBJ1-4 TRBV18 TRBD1 CASSLLQPGTATNEKLFF TGTGCCAGCTCACTCCTCCAACCCGGGACAGCAACTAATGAAAAACTGTTTTTT
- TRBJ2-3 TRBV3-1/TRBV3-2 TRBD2 CASSQVWELAGSTDTQYF TGTGCCAGCAGCCAGGTATGGGAACTAGCGGGGAGCACAGATACGCAGTATTTT
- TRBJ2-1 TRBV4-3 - CASSQEDSYNEQFF TGCGCCAGCAGCCAAGAGGACAGCTACAATGAGCAGTTCTTC
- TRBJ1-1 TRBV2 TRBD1 CASSQRTTGGNTEAFF TGTGCCAGCAGTCAACGGACCACAGGGGGGAACACTGAAGCTTTCTTT
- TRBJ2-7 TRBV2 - CASRLTGISSYEQYF TGTGCCAGCAGACTAACAGGGATTAGCTCCTACGAGCAGTACTTC
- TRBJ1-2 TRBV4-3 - CASSQDSSYGYTF TGCGCCAGCAGCCAAGATTCGAGCTATGGCTACACCTTC
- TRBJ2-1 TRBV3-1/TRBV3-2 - CASSPRDRGEQFF TGTGCCAGCAGCCCCAGAGACCGGGGTGAGCAGTTCTTC
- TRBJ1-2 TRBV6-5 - CASAKRGGYGYTF TGTGCCAGCGCCAAACGGGGGGGCTATGGCTACACCTTC
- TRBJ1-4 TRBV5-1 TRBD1 CASSLAPQGANEKLFF TGCGCCAGCAGCTTGGCCCCGCAGGGGGCTAATGAAAAACTGTTTTTT
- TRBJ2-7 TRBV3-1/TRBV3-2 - CASSQALSSYEQYF TGTGCCAGCAGCCAAGCGCTTAGCTCCTACGAGCAGTACTTC
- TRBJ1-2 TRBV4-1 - CASSQGRTGGYTF TGCGCCAGCAGCCAAGGCCGGACTGGGGGCTACACCTTC
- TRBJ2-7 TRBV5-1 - CASSPGHSYEQYF TGCGCCAGCAGCCCGGGACATTCCTACGAGCAGTACTTC
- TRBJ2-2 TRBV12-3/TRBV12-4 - CASSTISTGELFF TGTGCCAGCAGTACGATCAGCACCGGGGAGCTGTTTTTT
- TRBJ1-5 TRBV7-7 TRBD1 CASSLVGVTGTGAYSNQPQHF TGTGCTAGCAGCTTAGTAGGGGTAACCGGGACAGGGGCCTATAGCAATCAGCCCCAGCATTTT
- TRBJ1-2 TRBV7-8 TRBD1 CASSTGQGWGYTF TGTGCCAGCAGCACCGGACAGGGATGGGGCTACACCTTC
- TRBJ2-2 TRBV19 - CASSVTDNTGELFF TGTGCCAGTAGTGTTACAGACAACACCGGGGAGCTGTTTTTT
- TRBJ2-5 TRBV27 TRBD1 CASSRGQGYETQYF TGTGCCAGCAGTAGAGGACAGGGCTACGAGACCCAGTACTTC
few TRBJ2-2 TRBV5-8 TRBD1 CASSPGTGGNTGELFF TGTGCCAGCAGCCCAGGGACAGGGGGAAACACCGGGGAGCTGTTTTTT
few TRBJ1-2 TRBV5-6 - CASSVSSSHTF TGTGCCAGCAGCGTCTCGTCTAGCCACACCTTC